Described below is a single TCR beta chain sequence and its context. This clone's antigen is unknown. Per-base quality was not reported, and no clone a single base away is much larger than it. The CDR3 regions of human TCRbeta chains were subjected to immunosequencing. Turning to the authors' computational methods: Repertoire TCRs were checked for matches against a reference library of SARS-CoV-2-specific TCRs that had been generated using the MIRA antigen-specificity platform. Breadth was defined as the fraction of unique TCRs that were SARS-CoV-2-associated. Depth was defined as the fraction of total T cells that were SARS-CoV-2-associated. Using the MIRA data, each spike-specific TCR was mapped to the spike region that the TCR reacts to and placed in a CD4 or CD8 class. Log10-transformed breadth and depth values were compared by one-way ANOVA with Sidak's multiple comparisons tests. Entries here come from immuneACCESS through TCRdb and include only in-frame sequences with V and J called. Some clones fail to appear in such tables; in the studies checked, an unresolved V gene covers under half of the shortfall, and the cause of the remainder is unknown. V, J and clone size are taken as reported in that table, and D and trimming were inferred from the DNA itself. Here the sample has roughly 150,000 clones; 90% to 95% occur a single time. Over 1.2% of the sample lies in the top ten.

The data are from a study of T cell responses to AZD1222 COVID-19 vaccine (dated by TCRdb to the early 2020s). Study-wide context: A total of just over 230 trial participants underwent TCR sequencing, of whom about 210 received two doses of AZD1222 and about 26 received two doses of the MenACWY control vaccine. Trial participants were enrolled by age into 18-55, 56-69 and 70-plus year subgroups, with approximately 150, 30 and 60 TCR-sequenced participants respectively.

The junction shows trimming of 6 bases on V and 8 bases on J, plus 14 bases between the germline ends. CDR1 MNHEY and CDR2 SVGAGI were looked up in the germline V gene. The CDR3 goes from the cysteine to the phenylalanine over 14 residues. Only the CDR3 region is kept as DNA, spanning 42 bases read in frame from base 1. What the authors observed across the whole study: Because no day 14 peak-response samples were available, the repertoires could be characterized only after the peak T cell response. In the small 56-69-year group, the increase in depth fell short of significance, most likely because of low power. The vaccine-associated CD4 TCRs covered the entire spike protein, and the dominant responses fell in regions 160-218 and 743-854. A significant rise in spike-specific TCR breadth and depth was observed after two AZD1222 doses relative to day 0 and relative to MenACWY recipients. Epitopes outside the regions mutated in the B.1.351 and B.1.1.7 variants were reportedly recognized by nearly half of the unique spike-specific TCRs. Participants were mostly white British, with more females than males. The authors suggested clonal diversity may have been underestimated. Conclusions about previously exposed vaccinees are limited because only six or seven AZD1222 recipients were SARS-CoV-2 seropositive at baseline.

Explained via the paper, the time point label denotes: about 28 days (+/-7) after the second vaccine dose. AZD1222 recipients given second doses at about 4 weeks or at about 12 weeks were pooled, since spike-specific TCR depth and breadth were not found to differ between the two schedules. Vaccinee samples came from UK trials COV001 and COV002, including a single-blind randomized controlled phase 2/3 trial of AZD1222 (ChAdOx1 nCoV-19) in healthy adults. For TCRbeta chain sequencing, PBMC samples from trial participants were taken at day 0 and at day 28 after the second dose. Recombination linked TRBV6-5 to TRBJ1-6; no D gene can be assigned with confidence. The receptor's source is an adult who received the AZD1222 COVID-19 vaccine. The source was peripheral blood, collected 28 days after the second AZD1222 dose. The DNA sequence is TGTGCCAGCAGGCCAGCCCATTCCGATTCACCCCTCCACTTT. Protein translation: CASRPAHSDSPLHF.